This record looks at one T cell receptor beta chain sequence and its context. Its antigen is not identified. Ophthalmopathy patients all had a Clinical Activity Score of at least 3, a NOSPECS grade of at least 4 and disease under 3 months old. Diagnosis relied on clinical symptoms, serum thyroxine and TRAb, thyroid ultrasound and orbital computed tomography. The investigators amplified TCR beta CDR3 regions from RNA transcripts. The TCR CDR3 first-round RT-PCR relied on the HTBI primer set. In TCRdb, the multiplex PCR reads were re-called with MiXCR into one record per CDR3 protein. Of about 410,000 distinct CDR3 sequences in the sample, roughly 14% were seen once. The entry originates in a study of T cells in Graves' hyperthyroidism and ophthalmopathy. Study outcomes and limitations: Blood also contained most expanded thyroid clonotypes above 0.001.

Sequencing was done on a sample of blood. The receptor's source is a man younger than 35 with Graves' ophthalmopathy.

The CDR3 coding sequence is TGTGCCAGCAGTTACAAAGATGACGGCCAAGAGACCCAGTACTTC. The encoded protein is CASSYKDDGQETQYF. The rearrangement joins TRBV6-2 or TRBV6-3 to TRBJ2-5; no reliable D call. V dropped 2 bases and J dropped 1 base, with 11 bases sitting between them. Germline assignment: CDR1 MNHEY and CDR2 SVGEGT. The length of the CDR3 is 15 residues.